Listed below are T cell receptor beta chains from one sample, sequenced in a study of blood T cell repertoires in COVID-19. TCRdb's copy holds only in-frame clones and misses some; the assay was immunoSEQ multiplex PCR. The sample has roughly 45,000 clones, 70% to 90% seen once. Source material: peripheral blood. The receptors derive from a human donor in a cohort sampled during active COVID-19. Each CDR3 is given with its conserved first and last residue. The D gene is left open where the match is weak. A row's size may be missing; if present it is once, few, many or a size class.

d_gene: TRBD1
abundance: .
v_gene: TRBV5-1
j_gene: TRBJ1-1
CDR3aa: CASSYSGTGTMNTEAFF
CDR3nt: TGCGCCAGCAGCTACTCCGGGACAGGGACGATGAACACTGAAGCTTTCTTT

d_gene: .
abundance: .
v_gene: TRBV5-6
j_gene: TRBJ1-2
CDR3aa: CASSLRGGEYNYGYTF
CDR3nt: TGTGCCAGCAGCTTAAGAGGAGGCGAATACAACTATGGCTACACCTTC

d_gene: TRBD1
abundance: .
v_gene: TRBV30
j_gene: TRBJ1-6
CDR3aa: CAWQQGALDNSPLHF
CDR3nt: TGTGCCTGGCAACAGGGGGCATTAGATAATTCACCCCTCCACTTT

d_gene: TRBD1
abundance: .
v_gene: TRBV18
j_gene: TRBJ1-1
CDR3aa: CASSPRTGGLTEAFF
CDR3nt: TGTGCCAGCTCACCCCGGACAGGGGGCCTCACTGAAGCTTTCTTT

d_gene: .
abundance: few
v_gene: TRBV7-9
j_gene: TRBJ1-2
CDR3aa: CASSLIDRSNYGYTF
CDR3nt: TGTGCCAGCAGCTTAATCGATCGGTCAAACTATGGCTACACCTTC

d_gene: .
abundance: .
v_gene: TRBV7-6
j_gene: TRBJ1-1
CDR3aa: CASSLSGGQHASTEAFF
CDR3nt: TGTGCCAGCAGCTTATCGGGGGGCCAACACGCGAGCACTGAAGCTTTCTTT

d_gene: TRBD1
abundance: .
v_gene: TRBV10-2
j_gene: TRBJ1-1
CDR3aa: CASTRTGSMNTEAFF
CDR3nt: TGCGCCAGCACTAGGACAGGTTCTATGAACACTGAAGCTTTCTTT

d_gene: .
abundance: .
v_gene: TRBV5-1
j_gene: TRBJ1-1
CDR3aa: CASSLIGAGDTEAFF
CDR3nt: TGCGCCAGCAGCTTGATAGGGGCAGGCGACACTGAAGCTTTCTTT

d_gene: .
abundance: .
v_gene: TRBV28
j_gene: TRBJ1-1
CDR3aa: CASSLSRPGGTEAFF
CDR3nt: TGTGCCAGCAGTTTATCCCGGCCGGGAGGCACTGAAGCTTTCTTT

d_gene: .
abundance: .
v_gene: TRBV19
j_gene: TRBJ1-2
CDR3aa: CASSPQGAAFYGYTF
CDR3nt: TGTGCCAGTAGTCCCCAAGGGGCAGCCTTCTATGGCTACACCTTC

d_gene: TRBD1
abundance: .
v_gene: TRBV5-1
j_gene: TRBJ1-2
CDR3aa: CASSSDRGSYGYTF
CDR3nt: TGCGCCAGCAGCTCCGACAGGGGTTCCTATGGCTACACCTTC

d_gene: .
abundance: .
v_gene: TRBV3-1/TRBV3-2
j_gene: TRBJ1-3
CDR3aa: CASSSGGGAGNTIYF
CDR3nt: TGTGCCAGCAGCTCCGGTGGGGGCGCTGGAAACACCATATATTTT

d_gene: TRBD1
abundance: .
v_gene: TRBV10-3
j_gene: TRBJ1-1
CDR3aa: CAISFSWTGAMNTEAFF
CDR3nt: TGTGCCATCAGTTTTTCTTGGACAGGGGCCATGAACACTGAAGCTTTCTTT

d_gene: TRBD1
abundance: .
v_gene: TRBV27
j_gene: TRBJ1-1
CDR3aa: CASSLSSQGARAFF
CDR3nt: TGTGCCAGCAGTCTTTCCTCACAGGGGGCGAGGGCTTTCTTT

d_gene: TRBD1
abundance: .
v_gene: TRBV2
j_gene: TRBJ1-4
CDR3aa: CASSEPTRGRNEKLFF
CDR3nt: TGTGCCAGCAGTGAGCCCACCAGGGGGCGCAATGAAAAACTGTTTTTT

d_gene: .
abundance: once
v_gene: TRBV5-1
j_gene: TRBJ1-1
CDR3aa: CASILAPEKTSTEAFF
CDR3nt: TGCGCCAGCATCCTCGCTCCTGAGAAAACCTCGACTGAAGCTTTCTTT

d_gene: TRBD2
abundance: .
v_gene: TRBV20-1
j_gene: TRBJ2-1
CDR3aa: CSASLAGVSYNEQFF
CDR3nt: TGCAGTGCTAGTCTGGCGGGGGTGTCCTACAATGAGCAGTTCTTC